This T cell receptor beta chain was profiled in a study of blood T cell repertoires in COVID-19. The CDR3 loop spans 15 amino acids. V lost 4 bases, J lost 4 bases, and 13 bases lay in between. CDR1 is MNHEY, CDR2 SMNVEV, per germline (reference sequence). The age range of participants was about 18 to 100 years, with residence in some 25 US areas. Symptom resolution, clearance, or two negative PCRs marked donors in Cohort 3 as recovered. In the original processing: The assay estimated nucleated cells by amplifying reference gene primers. The protocol was immunoSEQ multiplex PCR, while the TCRdb copy is restricted to in-frame clones and leaves out a portion. Clone size and the V and J calls come from that table; the DNA yielded D and trimming. The sample carries about 130,000 clones, about four fifths recorded once.

The chain employs TRBV27 and TRBJ1-4, with a tentative D call TRBD1 (6 bases). The sequence derives from a man aged 45-60 years who had recovered from COVID-19. The sequenced sample consisted of PBMCs or T cells enriched from blood (not recorded which). CDR3 sequence: CASSWGGRLNEKLFF. CDR3 DNA: TGTGCCAGCAGTTGGGGGGGCAGGCTTAATGAAAAACTGTTTTTT.